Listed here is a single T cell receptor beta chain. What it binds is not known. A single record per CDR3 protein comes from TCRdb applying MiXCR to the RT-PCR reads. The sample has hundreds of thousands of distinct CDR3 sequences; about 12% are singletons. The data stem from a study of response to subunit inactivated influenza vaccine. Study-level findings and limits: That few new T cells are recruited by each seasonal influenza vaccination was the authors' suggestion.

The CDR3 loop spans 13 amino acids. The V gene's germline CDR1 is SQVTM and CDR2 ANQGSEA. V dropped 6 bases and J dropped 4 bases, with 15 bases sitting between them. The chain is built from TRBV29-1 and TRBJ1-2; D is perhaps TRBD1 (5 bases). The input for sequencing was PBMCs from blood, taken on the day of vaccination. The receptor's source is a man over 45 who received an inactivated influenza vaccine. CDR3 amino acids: CSVGGRAGYGYTF. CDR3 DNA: TGCAGCGTCGGGGGACGGGCTGGCTATGGCTACACCTTC.